The entry below describes one T cell receptor beta chain. Its antigen is currently unknown. The entry originates in a study of T cell clonotyping in hematopoietic cell transplantation. Whole-study results and caveats: Pathologically expanded recipient clonotypes increased progressively from day 30 to day 180 as diversity fell.

TCRdb's copy holds only in-frame clones and misses some; the assay was immunoSEQ multiplex PCR. In the table there are 20,000 or so clones, more than 60% of which are singletons. Trimming pared 3 bases from V and 5 bases from J, leaving 10 bases between. Germline CDR1 is LNHNV and CDR2 is YYDKDF (reference sequence). The CDR3 runs 13 residues. The rearrangement uses TRBV15 and TRBJ1-2; no clear D gene. What was sequenced was peripheral blood mononuclear cells. The sequence was collected from a man between 60 and 75 years old in good health. Some clones in this sample may be carry-over from other donors' samples. CDR3 nucleotides: TGTGCCACCAGCAGCCGGGCCCTATATGGCTACACCTTC. Translation gives CATSSRALYGYTF.